This TCR beta chain was identified in a study of CD8 T cells in ankylosing spondylitis. Quantitative 5'-RACE with molecular barcodes produced the TCR beta libraries. In TCRdb, the 5' RACE reads were re-called with MiXCR into one record per CDR3 protein. The sample gives about 360,000 distinct CDR3 sequences, approximately 22% of which show up once; about 12% is in the top ten. The receptor was isolated from a male donor with ankylosing spondylitis or in good health (not recorded which). Sequenced material: blood, either unsorted or a sorted T cell fraction (not recorded which).

The CDR3 spells CAWSATGAKQYF. CDR3 coding DNA: TGTGCCTGGAGTGCCACCGGGGCGAAACAGTACTTC. This rearrangement joins TRBV30 to TRBJ2-7; D tentatively reads TRBD1 or TRBD2 (5 bases each). This CDR3 comprises 12 residues. V was cut by 1 base and J by 10 bases, with 14 bases left in between. CDR1 and CDR2 (germline): GTSNPN, SVGIG (reference sequence). The full variable domain, with the rest looked up from reference TRBV30 and TRBJ2-7, is SQTIHQWPATLVQPVGSPLSLECTVEGTSNPNLYWYRQAAGRGLQLLFYSVGIGQISSEVPQNLSASRPQDRQFILSSKKLLLSDSGFYLCAWSATGAKQYFGPGTRLTVT.